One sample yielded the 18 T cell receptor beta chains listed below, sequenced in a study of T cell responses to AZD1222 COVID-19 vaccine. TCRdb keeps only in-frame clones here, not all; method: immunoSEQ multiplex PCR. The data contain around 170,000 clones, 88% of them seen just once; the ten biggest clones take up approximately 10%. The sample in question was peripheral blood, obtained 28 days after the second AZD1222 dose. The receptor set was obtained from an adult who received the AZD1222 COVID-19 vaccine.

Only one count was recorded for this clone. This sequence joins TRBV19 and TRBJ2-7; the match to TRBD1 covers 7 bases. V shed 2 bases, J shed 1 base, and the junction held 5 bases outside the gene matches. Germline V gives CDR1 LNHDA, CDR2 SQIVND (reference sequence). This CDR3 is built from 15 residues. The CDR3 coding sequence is TGTGCCAGTAGTATACAACAGGGGATATCCTACGAGCAGTACTTC. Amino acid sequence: CASSIQQGISYEQYF. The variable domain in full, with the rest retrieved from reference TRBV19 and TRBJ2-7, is DGGITQSPKYLFRKEGQNVTLSCEQNLNHDAMYWYRQDPGQGLRLIYYSQIVNDFQKGDIAEGYSVSREKKESFPLTVTSAQKNPTAFYLCASSIQQGISYEQYFGPGTRLTVT.

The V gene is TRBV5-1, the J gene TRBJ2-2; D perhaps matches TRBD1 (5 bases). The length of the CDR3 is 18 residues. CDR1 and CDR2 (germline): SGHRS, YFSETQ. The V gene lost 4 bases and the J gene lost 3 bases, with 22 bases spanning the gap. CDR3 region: CASSHRGTQGSDTGELFF. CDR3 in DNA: TGCGCCAGCAGCCACCGAGGTACCCAGGGATCGGACACCGGGGAGCTGTTTTTT.

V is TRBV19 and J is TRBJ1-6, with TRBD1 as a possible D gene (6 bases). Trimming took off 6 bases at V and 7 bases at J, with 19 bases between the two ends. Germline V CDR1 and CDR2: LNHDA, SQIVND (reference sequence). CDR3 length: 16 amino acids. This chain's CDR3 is CASSNPPGQLNSPLHF. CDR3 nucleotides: TGTGCCAGTAGCAATCCCCCTGGACAGCTAAATTCACCCCTCCACTTT.

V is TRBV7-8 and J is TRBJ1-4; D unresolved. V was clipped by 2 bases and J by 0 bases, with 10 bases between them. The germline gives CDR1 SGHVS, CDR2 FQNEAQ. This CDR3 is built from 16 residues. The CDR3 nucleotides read TGTGCCAGCAGCTTATACGGATCTGCAACTAATGAAAAACTGTTTTTT. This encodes CASSLYGSATNEKLFF. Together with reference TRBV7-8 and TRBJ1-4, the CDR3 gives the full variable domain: GAGVSQSPRYKVAKRGQDVALRCDPISGHVSLFWYQQALGQGPEFLTYFQNEAQLDKSGLPSDRFFAERPEGSVSTLKIQRTQQEDSAVYLCASSLYGSATNEKLFFGSGTQLSVL.

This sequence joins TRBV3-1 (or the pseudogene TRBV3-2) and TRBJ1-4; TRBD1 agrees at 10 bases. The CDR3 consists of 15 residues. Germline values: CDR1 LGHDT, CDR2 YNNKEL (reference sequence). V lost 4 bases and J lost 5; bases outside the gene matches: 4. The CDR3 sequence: CASSRRTGGNEKLFF. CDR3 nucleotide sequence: TGTGCCAGCAGCCGACGGACAGGGGGAAATGAAAAACTGTTTTTT.

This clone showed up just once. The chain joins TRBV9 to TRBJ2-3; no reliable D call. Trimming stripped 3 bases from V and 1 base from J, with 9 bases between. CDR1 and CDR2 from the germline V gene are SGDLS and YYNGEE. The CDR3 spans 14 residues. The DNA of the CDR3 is TGTGCCAGCAGCGCCGGAACCGGCACAGATACGCAGTATTTT. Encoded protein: CASSAGTGTDTQYF.

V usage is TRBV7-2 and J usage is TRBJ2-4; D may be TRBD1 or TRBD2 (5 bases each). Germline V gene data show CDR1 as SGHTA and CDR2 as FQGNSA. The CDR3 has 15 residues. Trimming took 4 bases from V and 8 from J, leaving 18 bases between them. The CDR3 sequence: CASSSPSGARDIQYF. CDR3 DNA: TGTGCCAGCAGCTCCCCCTCCGGGGCCCGGGACATTCAGTACTTC. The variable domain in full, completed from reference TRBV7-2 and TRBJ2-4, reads GAGVSQSPSNKVTEKGKDVELRCDPISGHTALYWYRQSLGQGLEFLIYFQGNSAPDKSGLPSDRFSAERTGGSVSTLTIQRTQQEDSAVYLCASSSPSGARDIQYFGAGTRLSVL.

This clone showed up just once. In nucleotides, the CDR3 is TGTGCCAGCACCCCCCGCCAGGGGACTCTAGGGGGCCATACGCAGTATTTT. It is translated as CASTPRQGTLGGHTQYF. The chain employs TRBV3-1 (or the pseudogene TRBV3-2) and TRBJ2-3; possible D gene TRBD1, 7 bases. The germline V gene has CDR1 LGHDT and CDR2 YNNKEL (reference sequence). The CDR3 sequence is 17 residues long. V shed 7 bases and J shed 7 bases, with 27 bases lying between them.

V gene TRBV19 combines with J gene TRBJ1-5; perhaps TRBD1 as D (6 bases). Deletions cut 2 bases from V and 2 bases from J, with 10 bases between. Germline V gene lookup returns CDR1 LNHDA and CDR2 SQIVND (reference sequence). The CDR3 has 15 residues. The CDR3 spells CASSIFRGGNQPQHF. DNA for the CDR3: TGTGCCAGTAGTATATTCAGGGGCGGCAATCAGCCCCAGCATTTT.

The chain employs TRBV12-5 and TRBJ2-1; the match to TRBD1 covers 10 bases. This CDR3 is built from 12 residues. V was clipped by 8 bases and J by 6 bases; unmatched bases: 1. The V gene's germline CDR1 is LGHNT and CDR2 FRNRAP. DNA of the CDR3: TGTGCTAGTTGGACAGGGGGCAATGAGCAGTTCTTC. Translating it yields CASWTGGNEQFF.

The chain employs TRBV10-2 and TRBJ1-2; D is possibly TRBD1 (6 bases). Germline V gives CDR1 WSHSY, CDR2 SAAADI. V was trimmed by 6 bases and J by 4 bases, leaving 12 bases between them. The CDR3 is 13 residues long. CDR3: CASSTGLGYGYTF. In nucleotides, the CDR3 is TGCGCCAGCAGCACAGGGTTAGGCTATGGCTACACCTTC.

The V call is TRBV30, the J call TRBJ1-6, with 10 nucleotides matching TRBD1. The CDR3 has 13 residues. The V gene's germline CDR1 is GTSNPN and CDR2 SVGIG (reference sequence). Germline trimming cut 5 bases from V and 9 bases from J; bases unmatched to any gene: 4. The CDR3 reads CAWDRGPGSPLHF. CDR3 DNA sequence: TGTGCCTGGGACAGGGGGCCCGGTTCACCCCTCCACTTT.

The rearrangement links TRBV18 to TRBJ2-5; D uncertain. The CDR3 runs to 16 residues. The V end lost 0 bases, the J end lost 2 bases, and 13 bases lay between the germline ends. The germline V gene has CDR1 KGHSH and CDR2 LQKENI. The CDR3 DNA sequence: TGTGCCAGCTCACCACCGCTTGGCAGGCGACAAGAGACCCAGTACTTC. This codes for CASSPPLGRRQETQYF.

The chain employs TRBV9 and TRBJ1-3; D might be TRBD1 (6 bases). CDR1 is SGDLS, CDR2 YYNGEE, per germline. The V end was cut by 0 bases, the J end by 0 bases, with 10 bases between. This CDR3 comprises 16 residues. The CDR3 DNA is TGTGCCAGCAGCGTAGGGGGGGCCTTCTCTGGAAACACCATATATTTT. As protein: CASSVGGAFSGNTIYF. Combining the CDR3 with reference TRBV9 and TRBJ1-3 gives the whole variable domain DSGVTQTPKHLITATGQRVTLRCSPRSGDLSVYWYQQSLDQGLQFLIQYYNGEERAKGNILERFSAQQFPDLHSELNLSSLELGDSALYFCASSVGGAFSGNTIYFGEGSWLTVV.

The CDR3 DNA reads as TGTGCCAGCAGCTTAAGAGGGGCCAGGGACTACAATGAGCAGTTCTTC. It specifies CASSLRGARDYNEQFF. The rearrangement links TRBV7-3 to TRBJ2-1; D may match TRBD1 or TRBD2 (5 bases each). Looked up from germline, CDR1 is SGHTA and CDR2 is FQGTGA. Deletions cut 1 base from V and 3 bases from J, with 13 bases between. This CDR3 comprises 16 residues.

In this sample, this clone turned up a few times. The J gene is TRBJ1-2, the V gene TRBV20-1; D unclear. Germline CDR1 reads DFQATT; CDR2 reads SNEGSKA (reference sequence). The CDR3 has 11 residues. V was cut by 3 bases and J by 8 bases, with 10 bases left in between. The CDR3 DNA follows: TGCAGTGCTAGCCCCCCGGGAGGCTACACCTTC. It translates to CSASPPGGYTF.

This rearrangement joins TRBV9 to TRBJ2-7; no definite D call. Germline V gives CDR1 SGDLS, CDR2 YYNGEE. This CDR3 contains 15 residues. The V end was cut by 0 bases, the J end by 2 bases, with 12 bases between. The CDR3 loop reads CASSVGVSQAYEQYF. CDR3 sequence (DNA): TGTGCCAGCAGCGTAGGAGTTAGCCAAGCCTACGAGCAGTACTTC.

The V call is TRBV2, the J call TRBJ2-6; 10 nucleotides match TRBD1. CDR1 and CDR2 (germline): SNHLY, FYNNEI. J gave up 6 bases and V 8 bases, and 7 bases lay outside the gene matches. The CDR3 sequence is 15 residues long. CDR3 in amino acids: CASGTGQGMANVLTF. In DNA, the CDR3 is TGTGCCAGCGGAACGGGACAGGGGATGGCCAACGTCCTGACTTTC.